Shown below are 27 T cell receptor beta chains from a single sample sequenced in a study of blood T cell repertoires in COVID-19. Sequencing was performed with immunoSEQ multiplex PCR; in TCRdb, only in-frame clones are kept and a portion is missing. The data show some 320,000 clones, around 92% seen once. The sequencing sample was made of peripheral blood. These receptors all stem from a woman in her 30s with COVID-19, enrolled during active disease.

CDR3 sequence reads: CASSVTGTGLSYGYTF. The CDR3 DNA follows: TGTGCCAGCAGCGTCACCGGGACAGGGTTGAGCTATGGCTACACCTTC. This sequence joins TRBV9 and TRBJ1-2; 9 bases are shared with TRBD1. V gave up 2 bases and J gave up 4 bases; unmatched junction bases: 9. The length of the CDR3 is 16 residues. CDR1 is SGDLS and CDR2 is YYNGEE in the germline V gene.

This clone was counted once. This CDR3 reads CASSPPHSNYGYTF. The CDR3 DNA sequence: TGTGCCAGCTCACCACCCCACAGCAACTATGGCTACACCTTC. This chain connects TRBV18 to TRBJ1-2; no clear D. This CDR3 is 14 amino acids long. Looked up from germline, CDR1 is KGHSH and CDR2 is LQKENI. The germline V and J ends were trimmed by 0 bases and 2 bases, with 7 bases remaining between them.

There are a few counts of this clone. The chain combines TRBV24-1 with TRBJ2-2, with D unresolved. Deletions cut 5 bases from V and 7 bases from J, with 10 bases between. Looked up from germline, CDR1 is KGHDR and CDR2 is SFDVKD. CDR3 size: 13 residues. The CDR3 region is CATSGWAGGELFF. CDR3 coding DNA: TGTGCCACCAGTGGGTGGGCCGGCGGGGAGCTGTTTTTT.

This clone was detected a few times. The genes are TRBV6-5 and TRBJ2-7, with D possibly being TRBD1 (6 bases). This CDR3 comprises 16 residues. Deletions cut 0 bases from V and 2 bases from J, with 14 bases between. From germline, CDR1 is MNHEY and CDR2 SVGAGI. The CDR3 bases are TGTGCCAGCAGTTACTCGAGCCCCGCAGGGGCCTACGAGCAGTACTTC. The encoded protein is CASSYSSPAGAYEQYF.

The V call is TRBV7-9, the J call TRBJ1-5; 7 nucleotides align to TRBD1. Germline V gives CDR1 SEHNR, CDR2 FQNEAQ (reference sequence). This CDR3 spans 14 amino acids. V trimming: 5 bases; J trimming: 5 bases; junction bases outside the gene matches: 6. CDR3 in DNA: TGTGCCAGCAGCCAGGGGGGCGATTATCAGCCCCAGCATTTT. Encoded protein: CASSQGGDYQPQHF. Full variable domain (outside the CDR3, taken from reference TRBV7-9 and TRBJ1-5): DTGVSQNPRHKITKRGQNVTFRCDPISEHNRLYWYRQTLGQGPEFLTYFQNEAQLEKSRLLSDRFSAERPKGSFSTLEIQRTEQGDSAMYLCASSQGGDYQPQHFGDGTRLSIL.

The J gene is TRBJ1-1, the V gene TRBV4-1, with D possibly TRBD1 on 6 matching bases. Germline V gene data show CDR1 as MGHRA and CDR2 as YSYEKL. The V end lost 4 bases, the J end lost 0 bases, and 18 bases lay between the germline ends. The CDR3 is 17 amino acids. CDR3 residues: CASSPFGGGGLNTEAFF. CDR3 in DNA: TGCGCCAGCAGCCCATTCGGAGGGGGGGGCCTGAACACTGAAGCTTTCTTT.

V and J are TRBV6-6 and TRBJ1-1, with 8 bases lining up with TRBD1. This CDR3 is built from 12 residues. The junction had 2 bases not matched to a gene; V was cut back by 8 bases and J by 3 bases. Looked up from germline, CDR1 is MNHNY and CDR2 is SVGAGI (reference sequence). The CDR3 region has the DNA TGTGCCAGCGCGACAGGGGACACTGAAGCTTTCTTT. It is translated as CASATGDTEAFF.

This chain joins TRBV6-5 and TRBJ1-2; tentatively, D is TRBD1 (5 bases). Trimming removed 0 bases at V and 2 bases at J, with 7 bases between. Per germline, CDR1 MNHEY and CDR2 SVGAGI. CDR3 length equals 14 residues. CDR3 sequence (DNA): TGTGCCAGCAGTTACTCGTACAGGAACTATGGCTACACCTTC. Its translation is CASSYSYRNYGYTF.

The V and J genes are TRBV7-8 and TRBJ2-3; D gene unclear. Germline V gene lookup returns CDR1 SGHVS and CDR2 FQNEAQ. The CDR3 has 15 amino acids. The V and J ends lost 0 bases and 3 bases respectively, with 10 bases between them. CDR3 in DNA: TGTGCCAGCAGCTTAGCGAGACATCGTACAGATACGCAGTATTTT. This encodes CASSLARHRTDTQYF.

This clone was observed once. This chain connects TRBV18 to TRBJ2-3; tentative D call: TRBD2 (6 bases). The V gene lost 2 bases and the J gene lost 4 bases, with 16 bases spanning the gap. This CDR3 contains 16 residues. Germline loops: CDR1 KGHSH, CDR2 LQKENI. CDR3 coding DNA: TGTGCCAGCTCACCATCTTTAGCGGTCGGCCCAGATACGCAGTATTTT. Translated: CASSPSLAVGPDTQYF.

V gene TRBV6-5 combines with J gene TRBJ1-5; D might be TRBD1 (6 bases). Trimming took off 2 bases at V and 3 bases at J, with 8 bases between the two ends. The CDR3 is 14 residues long. Germline V lookup: CDR1 MNHEY, CDR2 SVGAGI. Here the CDR3 DNA reads TGTGCCAGCAGTTACCAGGGGTACAATCAGCCCCAGCATTTT. Residues: CASSYQGYNQPQHF.

V usage is TRBV2 and J usage is TRBJ1-5; D is possibly TRBD1 (6 bases). There are 13 residues in the CDR3. CDR1 and CDR2 (germline): SNHLY, FYNNEI. Trimming removed 6 bases from V and 7 bases from J, with 13 bases in between. Written as DNA, the CDR3 is TGTGCCAGCAGGCGTCAGGGGAACCAGCCCCAGCATTTT. Protein: CASRRQGNQPQHF.

The table lists this clone with a count of one. This chain uses TRBV5-6 with TRBJ1-5, with 8 bases fitting TRBD1. The CDR3 has 15 residues. J lost 8 bases, V lost 5 bases, and 12 bases had no gene match. The germline V gene has CDR1 SGHDT and CDR2 YYEEEE. The CDR3 reads CASSSDRVSLEPQHF. The CDR3 DNA reads TGTGCCAGCAGTTCGGACAGGGTATCGCTCGAGCCCCAGCATTTT.

V and J are TRBV27 and TRBJ1-5, with a weak D call TRBD1 (6 bases). There are 13 residues in the CDR3. Per germline, CDR1 MNHEY and CDR2 SMNVEV (reference sequence). V was cut by 5 bases and J by 9 bases, with 14 bases left in between. CDR3 bases: TGTGCCAGCAGTCCGACAGGCCTTGGGCCCCAGCATTTT. Translated: CASSPTGLGPQHF.

The chain carries TRBV19 and TRBJ1-2; no clear D gene. Germline V gene data show CDR1 as LNHDA and CDR2 as SQIVND (reference sequence). The V gene lost 6 bases and the J gene lost 4 bases, with 15 bases spanning the gap. The CDR3 runs to 14 residues. CDR3 in amino acids: CASSTTGKLYGYTF. Written as DNA, the CDR3 is TGTGCCAGTAGCACTACCGGGAAACTCTATGGCTACACCTTC.

The rearrangement links TRBV19 to TRBJ2-1; a possible D gene is TRBD2 (5 bases). Trimming removed 1 base at V and 10 bases at J, with 8 bases between. Germline V gene sequence: CDR1 LNHDA, CDR2 SQIVND (reference sequence). The CDR3 has 12 amino acids. The CDR3 is CASSIGASEQFF. The CDR3, as DNA: TGTGCCAGTAGTATAGGGGCTAGCGAGCAGTTCTTC.

This chain links TRBV19 with TRBJ2-3; the D is unclear. This CDR3 region has 11 residues. Trimming left V 5 bases short and J 6 bases short, with 6 bases between. Germline V CDR1 and CDR2: LNHDA, SQIVND (reference sequence). The CDR3 loop reads CASSSGDTQYF. CDR3 coding DNA: TGTGCCAGTAGTTCCGGTGATACGCAGTATTTT.

This chain uses TRBV5-1 with TRBJ2-1, with TRBD2 matching over 10 bases. J lost 2 bases, V lost 4 bases, and 6 bases had no gene match. The CDR3 extends over 16 amino acids. Germline assignment: CDR1 SGHRS and CDR2 YFSETQ. The CDR3 region has the DNA TGCGCCAGCAGCCCAAGACTAGCGGGTACCTACAATGAGCAGTTCTTC. It translates to CASSPRLAGTYNEQFF.

The chain joins TRBV5-6 to TRBJ1-5; D not certain. The CDR3 loop spans 13 amino acids. Looked up from germline, CDR1 is SGHDT and CDR2 is YYEEEE. The germline V and J ends were trimmed by 2 bases and 0 bases, with 3 bases remaining between them. CDR3 region: CASSFYSNQPQHF. The CDR3 DNA reads TGTGCCAGCAGCTTCTATAGCAATCAGCCCCAGCATTTT.

This chain uses TRBV7-2 with TRBJ1-2, with 9 nucleotides matching TRBD1. The CDR3 spans 15 residues. Germline loops: CDR1 SGHTA, CDR2 FQGNSA. V gave up 5 bases and J gave up 3 bases; unmatched junction bases: 7. CDR3 region: CASSPGQGRYYGYTF. CDR3 nucleotides: TGTGCCAGCAGCCCCGGACAGGGGCGATACTATGGCTACACCTTC. The full variable domain, with the rest looked up from reference TRBV7-2 and TRBJ1-2, is GAGVSQSPSNKVTEKGKDVELRCDPISGHTALYWYRQSLGQGLEFLIYFQGNSAPDKSGLPSDRFSAERTGGSVSTLTIQRTQQEDSAVYLCASSPGQGRYYGYTFGSGTRLTVV.

V gene TRBV27 combines with J gene TRBJ1-6, with 9 bases that match TRBD1. Trimming took 4 bases from V and 0 from J; bases not matched to a gene: 4. The germline gives CDR1 MNHEY, CDR2 SMNVEV (reference sequence). CDR3 length: 17 residues. The CDR3 is CASSSTGGASYNSPLHF. CDR3 in DNA: TGTGCCAGCAGTTCCACAGGGGGCGCCTCCTATAATTCACCCCTCCACTTT.

In this sample, this clone turned up a few times. The genes are TRBV7-9 and TRBJ2-3; 8 positions match TRBD1. Unmatched junction bases numbered 4, after V lost 1 base and J lost 4 bases. The V gene's germline CDR1 is SEHNR and CDR2 FQNEAQ (reference sequence). This CDR3 has 15 amino acids. CDR3 DNA: TGTGCCAGCAGCTTAGAAGGACAGGGAGCAGATACGCAGTATTTT. Protein product: CASSLEGQGADTQYF.

The chain joins TRBV6-6 to TRBJ1-2; D is uncertain. Trimming took off 5 bases at V and 9 bases at J, with 16 bases between the two ends. The CDR3 spans 13 residues. Germline CDR1 MNHNY, CDR2 SVGAGI (reference sequence). In DNA, the CDR3 is TGTGCCAGCAGTCCCGACTCCTCCAGTAGCTACACCTTC. It codes for CASSPDSSSSYTF.

The chain employs TRBV12-5 and TRBJ2-5; 14 positions agree with TRBD2. The CDR3 runs 17 residues. V shed 6 bases and J 2 bases; nucleotides not matched to a gene: 8. Germline-derived CDR1 and CDR2 are LGHNT and FRNRAP. The DNA of the CDR3 is TGTGCTAGTGGCATGACTAGCGGGGGGGCCCCGCAAGAGACCCAGTACTTC. Protein sequence: CASGMTSGGAPQETQYF.

The chain joins TRBV27 to TRBJ2-1, with 8 positions matching TRBD2. The junction had 8 bases not matched to a gene; V was cut back by 2 bases and J by 8 bases. The germline V gene has CDR1 MNHEY and CDR2 SMNVEV (reference sequence). The CDR3 covers 15 residues. CDR3 bases: TGTGCCAGCAGTTTAGATTACGGGGGGGCCTATGAGCAGTTCTTC. This translates into CASSLDYGGAYEQFF.

The chain combines TRBV6-6 with TRBJ1-3; possibly TRBD1 for D (5 bases). V lost 0 bases and J 0 bases, leaving 6 bases between the germline ends. Germline-derived CDR1 and CDR2 are MNHNY and SVGAGI (reference sequence). The CDR3 extends over 15 amino acids. The chain's CDR3 is CASSYSQGSGNTIYF. In nucleotides, the CDR3 is TGTGCCAGCAGTTACTCCCAGGGCTCTGGAAACACCATATATTTT.

This clone was seen only a few times. CDR3 in amino acids: CATGDGGMEKLFF. The CDR3 DNA is TGTGCCACGGGGGACGGGGGTATGGAAAAACTGTTTTTT. This chain uses TRBV21-1 with TRBJ1-4. TRBV21-1 is annotated as a pseudogene. CDR3 length: 13 residues.